The clone carrying this TCR beta chain was observed a few times. This record comes from a study of tumor-infiltrating lymphocytes in primary liver carcinoma. The researchers produced TCR beta cDNA from approximately 460 ng total RNA with a constant-region primer. For TCR beta, libraries were produced by three nested multiplex PCR rounds using slightly modified ARM-PCR. TRBV1-TRBV30 forward primers paired with a C-beta reverse primer were used in the first two PCR rounds, which ran 9 to 10 cycles each. TCRdb reprocessed the multiplex PCR reads via MiXCR and lists one record per CDR3 protein. Found here are about 64,000 distinct CDR3 sequences, roughly two thirds of them singletons; the top ten hold less than 45%. Trimming pared 3 bases from V and 5 bases from J, leaving 14 bases between. This CDR3 is 14 amino acids long. The germline CDR1 and CDR2 sequences are SEHNR and FQNEAQ (reference sequence).

Co-extracting RNA and DNA was done with about 20-34 mg of unsorted bulk tissue as input. The chain uses TRBV7-9 and TRBJ2-7; no reliable D call. The receptor's source is a man aged 35 to 55 with primary liver carcinoma and hepatitis B virus infection. Sequenced: liver tumor tissue from sampling region 4. Subset described: tumor region T4, right-lateral pole. This CDR3 is CASSFSTQTHEQYF. The CDR3, as DNA: TGTGCCAGCAGCTTTAGTACACAGACCCACGAGCAGTACTTC.